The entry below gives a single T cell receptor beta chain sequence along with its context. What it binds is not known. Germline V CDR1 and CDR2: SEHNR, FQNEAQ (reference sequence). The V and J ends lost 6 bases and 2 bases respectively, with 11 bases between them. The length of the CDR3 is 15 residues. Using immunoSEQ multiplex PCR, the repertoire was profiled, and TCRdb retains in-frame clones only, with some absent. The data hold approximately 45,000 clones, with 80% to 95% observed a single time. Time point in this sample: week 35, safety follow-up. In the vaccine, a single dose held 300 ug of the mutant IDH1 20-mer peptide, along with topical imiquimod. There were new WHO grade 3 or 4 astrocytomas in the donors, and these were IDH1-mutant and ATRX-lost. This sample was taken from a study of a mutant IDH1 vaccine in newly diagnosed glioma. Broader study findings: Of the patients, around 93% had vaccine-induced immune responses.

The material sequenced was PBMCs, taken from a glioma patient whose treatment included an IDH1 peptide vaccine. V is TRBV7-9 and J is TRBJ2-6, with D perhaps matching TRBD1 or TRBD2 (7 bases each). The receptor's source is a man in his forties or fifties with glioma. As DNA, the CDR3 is TGTGCCAGCAGTCAGGGGGGGGCTGGGGCCAACGTCCTGACTTTC. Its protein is CASSQGGAGANVLTF.